Listed here are 20 T cell receptor beta chains from one sample, sequenced in a study of T-cell reconstitution after alpha-beta-depleted transplantation in children. For TCRbeta, the library was prepared with unique molecular identifiers. TCRdb re-called the PCR reads through MiXCR, storing one row per CDR3 protein. The sample carries around 190,000 distinct CDR3 sequences, approximately 6.9% recorded once. The material sequenced was PBMCs, taken before TCRalphabeta/CD19-depleted stem cell transplant. All receptors come from a boy between 2 and 10 years old with acute lymphoblastic leukemia, due to receive a stem cell transplant.

Sample share makes this clonotype medium-sized. The gene calls are TRBV28 and TRBJ2-7; possibly TRBD2 for D (6 bases). CDR1 and CDR2 (germline): MDHEN, SYDVKM. The CDR3 extends over 14 amino acids. The V gene lost 7 bases and the J gene lost 2 bases, with 15 bases spanning the gap. CDR3 amino acids: CASTPGDGAYEQYF. The CDR3 DNA reads as TGTGCCAGCACCCCGGGGGACGGAGCCTACGAGCAGTACTTC.

This clonotype was seen many times. CDR3 bases: TGCGCCAGCAGCCCCCCCCGGACTCCTCAAGAGACCCAGTACTTC. Translating it yields CASSPPRTPQETQYF. The gene calls are TRBV5-1 and TRBJ2-5; maybe TRBD2 (5 bases). Per germline, CDR1 SGHRS and CDR2 YFSETQ. The CDR3 loop spans 15 amino acids. V was shortened by 4 bases and J by 2 bases, with 15 bases between the two germline ends. The whole variable domain, filled in from reference TRBV5-1 and TRBJ2-5, reads KAGVTQTPRYLIKTRGQQVTLSCSPISGHRSVSWYQQTPGQGLQFLFEYFSETQRNKGNFPGRFSGRQFSNSRSEMNVSTLELGDSALYLCASSPPRTPQETQYFGPGTRLLVL.

This clonotype came up many times. V and J are TRBV5-6 and TRBJ2-1; D possibly corresponds to TRBD2 (5 bases). Per the germline V gene, CDR1 is SGHDT and CDR2 is YYEEEE. The CDR3 extends over 15 amino acids. V lost 3 bases, J lost 3 bases, and 13 bases lay in between. The CDR3 DNA reads TGTGCCAGCAGCTCCGTAACAGACTACTACAATGAGCAGTTCTTC. Translation gives CASSSVTDYYNEQFF.

Many counts were recorded for this clonotype. V gene TRBV15 combines with J gene TRBJ1-4; D not certain. V lost 0 bases and J lost 0, with 8 bases in between. Germline V CDR1 and CDR2: LNHNV, YYDKDF (reference sequence). The CDR3 covers 16 residues. The CDR3 loop is CATSRDSGATNEKLFF. CDR3 nucleotides: TGTGCCACCAGCAGAGACTCTGGGGCAACTAATGAAAAACTGTTTTTT.

The chain is built from TRBV6-2 or TRBV6-3 and TRBJ2-1; D gene ambiguous. Germline assignment: CDR1 MNHEY and CDR2 SVGEGT. Trimming left V 7 bases short and J 0 bases short, with 7 bases between. This CDR3 region has 13 residues. DNA for the CDR3: TGTGCCAGCATGGAAAGCTCCTACAATGAGCAGTTCTTC. Translated, it gives CASMESSYNEQFF.

This clonotype was observed many times. The chain recombines TRBV2 with TRBJ2-1; 12 bases align to TRBD2. The germline V gene has CDR1 SNHLY and CDR2 FYNNEI. This CDR3 spans 15 amino acids. J lost 6 bases, V lost 7 bases, and 7 bases had no gene match. CDR3 residues: CASTLTSGGVNEQFF. The DNA of the CDR3 is TGTGCCAGCACCTTGACTAGCGGGGGTGTCAATGAGCAGTTCTTC.

This clonotype has a count of ten or more. The chain is built from TRBV28 and TRBJ2-1; D not certain. V was trimmed by 5 bases and J by 4 bases, leaving 15 bases between them. CDR1 MDHEN and CDR2 SYDVKM come from the germline V gene. This CDR3 is built from 15 residues. Here the CDR3 reads CASSPLRAGYNEQFF. The CDR3 region has the DNA TGTGCCAGCAGTCCCCTAAGGGCTGGGTACAATGAGCAGTTCTTC.

This chain links TRBV3-1 with TRBJ2-7, with 12 bases matching TRBD2. CDR3 length: 18 amino acids. Germline loops: CDR1 LGHDT, CDR2 YNNKEL (reference sequence). V trimming: 1 base; J trimming: 5 bases; junction bases outside the gene matches: 12. CDR3: CASSQGSPWLAGGHEQYF. The CDR3 DNA is TGTGCCAGCAGCCAAGGCTCGCCCTGGCTAGCGGGAGGGCACGAGCAGTACTTC.

This clonotype was seen ten or more times. The rearrangement uses TRBV20-1 and TRBJ2-1; 9 bases are shared with TRBD2. The CDR3 has 16 residues. V was clipped by 4 bases and J by 3 bases; unmatched bases: 10. Germline CDR1 is DFQATT and CDR2 is SNEGSKA (reference sequence). CDR3 residues: CSANPERGVYYNEQFF. DNA of the CDR3: TGCAGTGCTAATCCGGAGCGGGGGGTATACTACAATGAGCAGTTCTTC.

This clonotype came up many times. The V and J genes are TRBV4-3 and TRBJ2-7; D ambiguous. This CDR3 is built from 16 residues. The V and J ends lost 0 bases and 4 bases respectively, with 16 bases between them. Germline CDR1 is LGHNA and CDR2 is YSLEER. The CDR3 DNA reads TGCGCCAGCAGCCAAGATTTACTGGACCGATATTACGAGCAGTACTTC. It specifies CASSQDLLDRYYEQYF.

The table lists this clonotype with a few counts. The chain's CDR3 is CASSLEGIGTQYF. CDR3 nucleotides: TGTGCCAGCAGCTTAGAAGGGATTGGGACCCAGTACTTC. The chain employs TRBV5-5 and TRBJ2-5; D call uncertain. Germline CDR1 is SGHKS and CDR2 is YYEKEE (reference sequence). Trimming removed 2 bases from V and 7 bases from J, with 12 bases in between. The CDR3 is made up of 13 amino acids.

This clonotype showed up many times. The chain combines TRBV5-5 with TRBJ2-7, with D possibly called TRBD1 or TRBD2 (5 bases each). The V gene lost 4 bases and the J gene lost 2 bases, with 10 bases spanning the gap. CDR1 is SGHKS and CDR2 is YYEKEE in the germline V gene (reference sequence). This CDR3 is built from 13 residues. The DNA for the CDR3 is TGTGCCAGCAGCCAGGGACCGGCCTACGAGCAGTACTTC. This encodes CASSQGPAYEQYF.

This chain joins TRBV29-1 and TRBJ1-1; D not certain. The CDR3 is 14 residues long. Looked up from germline, CDR1 is SQVTM and CDR2 is ANQGSEA. Trimming pared 2 bases from V and 5 bases from J, leaving 15 bases between. CDR3 nucleotides: TGCAGCGTTGAACAGAGGATCAGGAGGACTGAAGCTTTCTTT. This gives the protein CSVEQRIRRTEAFF. Filled out from reference TRBV29-1 and TRBJ1-1, the complete variable domain reads SAVISQKPSRDICQRGTSLTIQCQVDSQVTMMFWYRQQPGQSLTLIATANQGSEATYESGFVIDKFPISRPNLTFSTLTVSNMSPEDSSIYLCSVEQRIRRTEAFFGQGTRLTVV.

This clonotype was seen many times. Sequence at one end of the junction differs from germline and may be a read error. The chain employs TRBV29-1 and TRBJ2-5, with D possibly being TRBD2 (7 bases). The CDR3 contains 12 residues. The germline gives CDR1 SQVTM, CDR2 ANQGSEA. CDR3 DNA: TGCAGCGTAGAAGAGGGGGGGGAGACCCAGTACTTC. As protein: CSVEEGGETQYF.

This chain links TRBV29-1 with TRBJ2-1; D might be TRBD1 or TRBD2, each matching 6 bases. CDR1 is SQVTM and CDR2 is ANQGSEA in the germline V gene. The CDR3 runs 13 residues. V lost 3 bases and J 6 bases, leaving 12 bases between the germline ends. CDR3 DNA: TGCAGCGTTGATCCGGAGGGGGGCAATGAGCAGTTCTTC. Translation gives CSVDPEGGNEQFF.

CDR3 nucleotide sequence: TGTGCCAGCAGTAGTTTGTGGAGCTCCTACAATGAGCAGTTCTTC. Residues: CASSSLWSSYNEQFF. V gene TRBV7-2 combines with J gene TRBJ2-1; the D is unclear. Germline loops: CDR1 SGHTA, CDR2 FQGNSA. The V gene lost 6 bases and the J gene lost 0 bases, with 12 bases spanning the gap. The CDR3 extends over 15 amino acids. Supplemented by reference TRBV7-2 and TRBJ2-1, the full variable domain reads GAGVSQSPSNKVTEKGKDVELRCDPISGHTALYWYRQSLGQGLEFLIYFQGNSAPDKSGLPSDRFSAERTGGSVSTLTIQRTQQEDSAVYLCASSSLWSSYNEQFFGPGTRLTVL.

This clonotype was counted many times. The chain recombines TRBV6-2 or TRBV6-3 with TRBJ2-1, with D tentatively TRBD2 (5 bases). The germline CDR1 and CDR2 sequences are MNHEY and SVGEGT. The CDR3 has 13 amino acids. Trimming left V 5 bases short and J 8 bases short, with 13 bases between. The CDR3 bases are TGTGCCAGCAGTCCCTTAACTAGACATGAGCAGTTCTTC. It yields the protein CASSPLTRHEQFF.

This clonotype was picked up a small number of times. The chain employs TRBV6-6 and TRBJ2-7; D is uncertain. This CDR3 is 12 amino acids long. In germline, CDR1 is MNHNY, CDR2 SVGAGI (reference sequence). V was clipped by 6 bases and J by 4 bases, with 10 bases between them. The CDR3 nucleotides read TGTGCCAGCAGCACCCCTGGATACGAGCAGTACTTC. Protein product: CASSTPGYEQYF.

Only a few counts were recorded for this clonotype. J is TRBJ2-3 and V is TRBV6-5, with D possibly matching TRBD1 (5 bases). The germline V and J ends were trimmed by 0 bases and 5 bases, with 18 bases remaining between them. The CDR3 contains 17 residues. Looked up from germline, CDR1 is MNHEY and CDR2 is SVGAGI. CDR3 region: CASSYSRARQTLDTQYF. The CDR3 bases are TGTGCCAGCAGTTACTCTCGCGCTCGACAGACCCTAGATACGCAGTATTTT.

The sample holds many counts of this clonotype. Written as DNA, the CDR3 is TGTGCCAGCAGGACGACCTACAATGAGCAGTTCTTC. This codes for CASRTTYNEQFF. J is TRBJ2-1 and V is TRBV6-5, with D unresolved. The CDR3 sequence is 12 residues long. Trimming took 6 bases from V and 2 from J, leaving 5 bases between them. The germline CDR1 and CDR2 sequences are MNHEY and SVGAGI.